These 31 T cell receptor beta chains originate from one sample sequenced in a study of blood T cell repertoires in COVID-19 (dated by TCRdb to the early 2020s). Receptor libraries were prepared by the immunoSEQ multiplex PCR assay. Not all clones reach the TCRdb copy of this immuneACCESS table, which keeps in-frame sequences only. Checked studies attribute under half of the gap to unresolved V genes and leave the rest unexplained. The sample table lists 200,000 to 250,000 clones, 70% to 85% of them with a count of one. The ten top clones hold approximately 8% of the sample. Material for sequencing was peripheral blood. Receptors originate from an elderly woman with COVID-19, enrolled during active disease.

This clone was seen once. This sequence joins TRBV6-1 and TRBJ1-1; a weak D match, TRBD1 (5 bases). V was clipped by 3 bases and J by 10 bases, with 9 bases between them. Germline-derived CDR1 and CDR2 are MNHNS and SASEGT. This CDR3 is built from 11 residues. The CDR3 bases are TGTGCCAGCAGTGAGGGCGGGGGAGCTTTCTTT. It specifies CASSEGGGAFF.

The CDR3 coding sequence is TGTGCCAGCATCCGGGACAGCACCTATACTAACTATGGCTACACCTTC. Amino acids: CASIRDSTYTNYGYTF. This chain joins TRBV2 and TRBJ1-2; 7 bases are shared with TRBD1. This CDR3 has 16 residues. Germline V gives CDR1 SNHLY, CDR2 FYNNEI. The ends lost 7 bases at V and 0 bases at J; junction bases unmatched: 11.

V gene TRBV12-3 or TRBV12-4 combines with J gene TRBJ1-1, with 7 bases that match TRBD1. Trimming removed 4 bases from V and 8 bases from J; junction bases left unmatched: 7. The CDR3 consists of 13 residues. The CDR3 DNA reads TGTGCCAGCAGTTGGGGACCGGGACAGGAAGCTTTCTTT. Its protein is CASSWGPGQEAFF.

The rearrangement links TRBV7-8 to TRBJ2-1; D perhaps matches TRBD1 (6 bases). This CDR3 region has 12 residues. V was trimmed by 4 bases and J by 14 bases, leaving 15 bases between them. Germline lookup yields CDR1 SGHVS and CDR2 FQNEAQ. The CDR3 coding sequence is TGTGCCAGCAGCTCGGCTGACAGGATGAAGTTCTTC. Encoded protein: CASSSADRMKFF.

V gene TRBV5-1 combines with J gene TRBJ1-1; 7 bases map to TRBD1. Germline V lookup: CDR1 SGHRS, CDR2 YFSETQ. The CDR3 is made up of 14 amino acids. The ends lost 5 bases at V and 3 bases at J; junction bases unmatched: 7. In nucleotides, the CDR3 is TGCGCCAGCAGGCCCCTGACAGGGTACACTGAAGCTTTCTTT. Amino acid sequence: CASRPLTGYTEAFF.

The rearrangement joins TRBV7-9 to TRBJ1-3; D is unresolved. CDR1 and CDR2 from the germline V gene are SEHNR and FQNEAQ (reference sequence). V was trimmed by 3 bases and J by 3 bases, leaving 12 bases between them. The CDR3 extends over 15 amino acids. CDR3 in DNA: TGTGCCAGCAGCTTTCGATCGGGGTATGGAAACACCATATATTTT. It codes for CASSFRSGYGNTIYF.

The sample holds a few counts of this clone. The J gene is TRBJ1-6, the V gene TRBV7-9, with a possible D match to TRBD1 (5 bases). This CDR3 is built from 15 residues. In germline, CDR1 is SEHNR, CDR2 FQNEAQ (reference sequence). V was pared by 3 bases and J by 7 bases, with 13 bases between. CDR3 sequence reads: CASSFLQEYNSPLHF. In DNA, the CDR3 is TGTGCCAGCAGCTTTCTACAGGAGTACAATTCACCCCTCCACTTT.

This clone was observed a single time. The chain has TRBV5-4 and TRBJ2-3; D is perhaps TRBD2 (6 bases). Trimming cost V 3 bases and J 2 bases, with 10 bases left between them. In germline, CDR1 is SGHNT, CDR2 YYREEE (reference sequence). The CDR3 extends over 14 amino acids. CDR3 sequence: CASSSGADTDTQYF. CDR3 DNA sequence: TGTGCCAGCAGCTCGGGAGCGGACACAGATACGCAGTATTTT.

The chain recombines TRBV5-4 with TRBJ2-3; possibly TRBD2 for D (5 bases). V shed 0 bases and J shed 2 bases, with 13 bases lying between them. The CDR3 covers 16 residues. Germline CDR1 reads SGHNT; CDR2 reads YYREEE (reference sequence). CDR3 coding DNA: TGTGCCAGCAGCTTGGGGGCCGGGATCGACACAGATACGCAGTATTTT. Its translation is CASSLGAGIDTDTQYF. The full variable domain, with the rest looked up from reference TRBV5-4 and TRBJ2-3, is ETGVTQSPTHLIKTRGQQVTLRCSSQSGHNTVSWYQQALGQGPQFIFQYYREEENGRGNFPPRFSGLQFPNYSSELNVNALELDDSALYLCASSLGAGIDTDTQYFGPGTRLTVL.

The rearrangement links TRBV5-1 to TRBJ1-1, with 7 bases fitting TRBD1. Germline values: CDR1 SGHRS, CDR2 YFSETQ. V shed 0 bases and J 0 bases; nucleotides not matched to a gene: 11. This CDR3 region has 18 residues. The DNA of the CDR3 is TGCGCCAGCAGCTTGGGCCCGGACAGGTACCTCATGAACACTGAAGCTTTCTTT. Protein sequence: CASSLGPDRYLMNTEAFF.

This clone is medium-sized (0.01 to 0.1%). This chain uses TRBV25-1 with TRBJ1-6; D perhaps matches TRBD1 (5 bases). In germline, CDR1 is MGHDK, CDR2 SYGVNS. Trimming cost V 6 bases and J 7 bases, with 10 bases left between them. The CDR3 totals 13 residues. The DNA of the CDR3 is TGTGCCAGCAGCCAGGGAACCAATTCACCCCTCCACTTT. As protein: CASSQGTNSPLHF.

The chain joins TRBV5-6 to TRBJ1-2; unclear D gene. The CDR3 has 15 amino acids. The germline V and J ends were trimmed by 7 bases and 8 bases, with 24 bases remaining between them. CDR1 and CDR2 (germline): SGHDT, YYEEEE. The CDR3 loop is CASARSPGGNHGYTF. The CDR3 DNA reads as TGTGCCAGCGCTCGTTCCCCCGGAGGGAATCACGGCTACACCTTC.

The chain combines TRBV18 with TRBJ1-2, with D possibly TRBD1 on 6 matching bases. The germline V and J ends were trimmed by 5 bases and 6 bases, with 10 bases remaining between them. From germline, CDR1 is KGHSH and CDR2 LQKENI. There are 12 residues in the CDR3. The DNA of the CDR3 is TGTGCCAGCTCAGGGGGCGAGAATGGCTACACCTTC. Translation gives CASSGGENGYTF.

This CDR3 reads CASSSPSTGGRYEQYF. The CDR3 coding sequence is TGTGCCAGCAGCTCCCCGTCGACAGGGGGCAGATACGAGCAGTACTTC. The chain carries TRBV5-8 and TRBJ2-7, with 10 bases fitting TRBD1. Germline V gene data show CDR1 as SGHTS and CDR2 as YDEGEE. V was pared by 3 bases and J by 4 bases, with 10 bases of the junction left unmatched. The CDR3 length is 16 residues.

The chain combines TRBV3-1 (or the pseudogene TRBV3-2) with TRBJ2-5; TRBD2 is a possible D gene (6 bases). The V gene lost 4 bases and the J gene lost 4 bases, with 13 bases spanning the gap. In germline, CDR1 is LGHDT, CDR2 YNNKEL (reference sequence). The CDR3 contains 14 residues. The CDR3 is CASSRMAGRETQYF. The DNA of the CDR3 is TGTGCCAGCAGCCGTATGGCGGGGAGAGAGACCCAGTACTTC.

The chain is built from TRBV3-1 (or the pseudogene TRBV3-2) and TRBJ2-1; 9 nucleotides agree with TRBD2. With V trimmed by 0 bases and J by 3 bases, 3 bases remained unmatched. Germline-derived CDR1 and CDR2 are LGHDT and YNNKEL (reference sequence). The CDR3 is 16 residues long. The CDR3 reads CASSQELLAGYNEQFF. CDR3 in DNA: TGTGCCAGCAGCCAAGAGTTACTAGCGGGCTACAATGAGCAGTTCTTC.

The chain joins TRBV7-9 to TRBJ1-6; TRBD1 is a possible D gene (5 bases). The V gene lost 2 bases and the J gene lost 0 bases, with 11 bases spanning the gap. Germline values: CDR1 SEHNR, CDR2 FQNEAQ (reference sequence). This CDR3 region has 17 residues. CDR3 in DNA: TGTGCCAGCAGCTTACGGGGGACTAGCTCCTATAATTCACCCCTCCACTTT. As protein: CASSLRGTSSYNSPLHF.

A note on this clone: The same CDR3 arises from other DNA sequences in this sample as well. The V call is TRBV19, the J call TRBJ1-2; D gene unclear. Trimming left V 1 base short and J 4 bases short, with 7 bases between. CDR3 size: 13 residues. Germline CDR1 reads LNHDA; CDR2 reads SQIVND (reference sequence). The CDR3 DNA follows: TGTGCCAGTAGTATAGGGGCAGGCTATGGCTACACCTTC. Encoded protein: CASSIGAGYGYTF.

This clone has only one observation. The CDR3 nucleotides read TGTGCCAGCAGCTTCACTAGCGCAGATACGCAGTATTTT. Amino acids: CASSFTSADTQYF. The chain combines TRBV7-9 with TRBJ2-3, with 7 bases identical to TRBD2. Trimming cost V 3 bases and J 4 bases; bases outside gene matches: 1. Germline V gene sequence: CDR1 SEHNR, CDR2 FQNEAQ (reference sequence). The CDR3 is 13 amino acids.

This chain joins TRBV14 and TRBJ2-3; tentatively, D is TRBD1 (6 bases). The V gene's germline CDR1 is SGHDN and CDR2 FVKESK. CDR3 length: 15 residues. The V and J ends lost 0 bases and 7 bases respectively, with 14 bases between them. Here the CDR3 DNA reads TGTGCCAGCAGCCAAGAAGGGGGTTGGGGAAATACGCAGTATTTT. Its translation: CASSQEGGWGNTQYF.

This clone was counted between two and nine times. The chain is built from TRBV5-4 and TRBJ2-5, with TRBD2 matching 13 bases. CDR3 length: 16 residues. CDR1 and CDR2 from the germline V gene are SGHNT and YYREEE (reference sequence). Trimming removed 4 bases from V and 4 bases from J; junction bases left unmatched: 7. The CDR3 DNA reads TGTGCCAGCAGCGGACTACTAGCGGGGGGGGGAGAGACCCAGTACTTC. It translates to CASSGLLAGGGETQYF.

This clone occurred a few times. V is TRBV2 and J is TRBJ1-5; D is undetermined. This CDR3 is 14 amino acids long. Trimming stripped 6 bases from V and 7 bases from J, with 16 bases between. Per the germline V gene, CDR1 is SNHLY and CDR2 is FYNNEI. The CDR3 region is CASSRDTGRQPQHF. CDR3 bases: TGTGCCAGCAGCCGAGACACGGGAAGACAGCCCCAGCATTTT.

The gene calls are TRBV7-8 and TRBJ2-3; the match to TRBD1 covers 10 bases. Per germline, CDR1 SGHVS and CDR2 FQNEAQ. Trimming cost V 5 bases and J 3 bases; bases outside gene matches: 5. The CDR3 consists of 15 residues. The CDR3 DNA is TGTGCCAGCAGCCCAGGACAGGGGGTTACAGATACGCAGTATTTT. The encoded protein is CASSPGQGVTDTQYF.

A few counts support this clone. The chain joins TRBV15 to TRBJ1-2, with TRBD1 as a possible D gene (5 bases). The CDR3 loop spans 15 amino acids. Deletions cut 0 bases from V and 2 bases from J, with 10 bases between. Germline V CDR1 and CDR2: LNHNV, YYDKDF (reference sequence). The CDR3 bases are TGTGCCACCAGCAGAGAGTACAGGTCGAACTATGGCTACACCTTC. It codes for CATSREYRSNYGYTF.

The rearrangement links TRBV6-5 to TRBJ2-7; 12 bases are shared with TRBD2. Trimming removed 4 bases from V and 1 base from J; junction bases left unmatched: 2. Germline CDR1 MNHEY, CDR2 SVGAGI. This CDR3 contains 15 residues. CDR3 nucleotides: TGTGCCAGCAGTTTCGGGACTAGCGGGTCCTACGAGCAGTACTTC. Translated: CASSFGTSGSYEQYF.

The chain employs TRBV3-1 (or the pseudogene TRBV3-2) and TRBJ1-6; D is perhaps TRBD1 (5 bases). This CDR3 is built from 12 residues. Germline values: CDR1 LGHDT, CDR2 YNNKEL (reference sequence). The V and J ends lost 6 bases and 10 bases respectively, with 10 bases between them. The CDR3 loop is CASSQGESPLHF. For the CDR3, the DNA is TGTGCCAGCAGTCAGGGTGAATCACCCCTCCACTTT.

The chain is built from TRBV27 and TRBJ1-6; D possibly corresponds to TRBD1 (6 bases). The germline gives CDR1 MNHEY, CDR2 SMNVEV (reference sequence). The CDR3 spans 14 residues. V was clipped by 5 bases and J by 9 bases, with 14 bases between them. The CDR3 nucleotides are TGTGCCAGCAGTCCACAGGGTTTTAGTTCACCCCTCCACTTT. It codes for CASSPQGFSSPLHF.

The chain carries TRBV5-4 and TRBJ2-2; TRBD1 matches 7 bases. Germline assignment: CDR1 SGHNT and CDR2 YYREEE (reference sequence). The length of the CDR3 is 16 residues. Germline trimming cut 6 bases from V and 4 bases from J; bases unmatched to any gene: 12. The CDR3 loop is CASNRQLQGTTGELFF. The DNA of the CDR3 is TGTGCCAGCAACCGCCAGCTACAGGGGACCACCGGGGAGCTGTTTTTT.

The CDR3 reads CASSPPTYTQYF. The CDR3 nucleotides are TGTGCCAGCAGCCCCCCCACTTATACGCAGTATTTT. The J gene is TRBJ2-3, the V gene TRBV28; D gene unclear. Germline lookup yields CDR1 MDHEN and CDR2 SYDVKM. Trimming left V 6 bases short and J 7 bases short, with 11 bases between. The CDR3 has 12 residues.

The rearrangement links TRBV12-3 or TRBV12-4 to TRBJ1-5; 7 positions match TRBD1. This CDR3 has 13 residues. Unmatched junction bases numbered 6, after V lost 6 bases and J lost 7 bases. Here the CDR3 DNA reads TGTGCCAGCAGCTACAGGGGCGGGCAGCCCCAGCATTTT. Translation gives CASSYRGGQPQHF.

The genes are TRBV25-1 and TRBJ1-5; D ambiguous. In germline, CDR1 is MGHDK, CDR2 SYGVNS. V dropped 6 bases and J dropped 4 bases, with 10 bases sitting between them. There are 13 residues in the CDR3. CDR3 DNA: TGTGCCAGCAGGGCAAGGGAGAATCAGCCCCAGCATTTT. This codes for CASRARENQPQHF.